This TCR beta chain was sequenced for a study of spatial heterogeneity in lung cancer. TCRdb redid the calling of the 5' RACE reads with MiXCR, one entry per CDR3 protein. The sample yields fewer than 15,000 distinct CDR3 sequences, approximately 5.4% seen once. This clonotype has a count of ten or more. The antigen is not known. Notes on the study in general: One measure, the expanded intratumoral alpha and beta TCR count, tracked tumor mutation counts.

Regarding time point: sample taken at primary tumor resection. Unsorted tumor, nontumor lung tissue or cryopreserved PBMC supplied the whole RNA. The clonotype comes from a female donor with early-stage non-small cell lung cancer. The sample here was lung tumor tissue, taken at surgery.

The DNA for the CDR3 is TGTGCCATCAGCTCCGGGACAGTGGGGGGGGGCACAGATACGCAGTATTTT. Protein: CAISSGTVGGGTDTQYF. The chain uses TRBV10-3 and TRBJ2-3; either TRBD1 or TRBD2 may supply D (7 bases each). V gave up 6 bases and J gave up 1 base, with 20 bases separating them. In germline, CDR1 is ENHRY, CDR2 SYGVKD. The CDR3 runs to 17 residues.